The T cell receptor (beta chain) under discussion was sequenced for a study of Graves' ophthalmopathy and Graves' hyperthyroidism (dated by TCRdb to 2016 to 2019). Context from the whole study: Peripheral blood was collected at initial diagnosis, before any treatment. An independent validation cohort was composed of 18 hyperthyroidism patients and 17 patients who later progressed from hyperthyroidism to ophthalmopathy. T-cell repertoires of thyroid tissue and blood were compared in a handful of hyperthyroidism patients. To explore V-J signatures that distinguish ophthalmopathy from hyperthyroidism, a discovery set of around 100 patients was enrolled, made up of 43 with ophthalmopathy and fewer than 60 with stable hyperthyroidism. For training and testing, the 100 patients in the discovery cohort were randomly divided in a 7:3 ratio. The study used signatures of the TCR beta repertoire to tell Graves' ophthalmopathy apart from Graves' hyperthyroidism and to predict which patients would progress to ophthalmopathy. In total, some 140 blood samples were TCR-sequenced: fewer than 50 ophthalmopathy, some 75 hyperthyroidism and around 17 hyperthyroidism-to-ophthalmopathy patients. After sampling, hyperthyroidism patients received methimazole starting at 30 mg daily, and ophthalmopathy patients received high-dose intravenous methylprednisolone. The paper as a whole reports these results and caveats: In validation, the model predicted ophthalmopathy progression with 70.59% sensitivity and 72.22% specificity; approximately 12 predicted patients were CT-confirmed with GO in a median of approximately six months. Ophthalmopathy was separated from stable hyperthyroidism by the 13-signature model with more than 85% sensitivity and about 81% specificity in cross-validation and with 80%/75% in the test set. No statistical method was used to set the sample size in advance, and the investigators knew which group each participant was assigned to. Most of the expanded thyroid clonotypes with a frequency above 0.001 were also detected in blood, and it was suggested that the thyroid immune response may be reflected by blood repertoires.

Hyperthyroidism was defined as stable when no progression to ophthalmopathy occurred within 18 months of follow-up. The hyperthyroidism patients were 18 to 65 years old and newly diagnosed, with a disease duration of less than 2 months. Anyone with other autoimmune diseases, uncontrolled infections, pregnancy or lactation was excluded from the study. Diagnosis was based on clinical symptoms, serum thyroxine, TRAb, thyroid ultrasound and orbital computed tomography. PBMCs were isolated from 7.5 to 10 ml of fresh peripheral blood by Ficoll-Paque density gradient centrifugation. Trizol reagent was used to extract the total RNA, and its quality was then checked on an Agilent 2100 Bioanalyzer. As for this clonotype: Its antigen is still unknown. Per-nucleotide qualities are absent, and no much larger clonotype sits a single base away.

For repertoire sequencing, the TCR beta CDR3 regions were amplified from RNA transcripts. The first round of RT-PCR was done with HTBI primers and the Qiagen OneStep RT-PCR kit, and was followed by a second round of multiplex PCR, then size selection and purification. Libraries were sequenced paired-end with 100 bp reads on an Illumina HiSeq2000. Per the authors' processing: SOAPnuke was used to process the reads, throwing out any read that had adapters, had uncalled bases, had a mean Phred below 15, or lacked an exact constant-primer or identifier match. High-quality paired reads were merged with COPE v1.2.5. Unique nucleotide sequences were defined as clonotypes and aligned to IMGT TRB V, D and J references using MiTCR v1.1. The analysis was limited to V-J combinations with a frequency above 0.0001, which together covered over 99% of the repertoires. For each V-J combination, a TCR clonal expansion and chaos score was defined as F50 clonal expansion divided by the chaos observed in the TCRdist matrix. Welch's t-statistics and random forest were used to reduce the features to 10 to 15 V-J combinations, which were then used as input to a naive Bayes classifier. The similarity between thyroid and blood repertoires was quantified using the Morisita-Horn index. The public sequencing data were trimmed at Q25 with fastp and processed into clonotypes with MiXCR by TCRdb, which kept only in-frame beta chains. Every distinct CDR3 protein forms one entry, paired with its most common genes and DNA. The V and J calls reflect TCRdb's pipeline rather than the authors' work. The sample includes 620,000 or so distinct CDR3 sequences, with about 24% observed a single time. The top ten hold approximately 7.7% of the sample.

The V and J ends are trimmed by 6 bases and 10 bases, leaving 18 bases between them. The germline V gene encodes CDR1 MNHNS and CDR2 SASEGT. The CDR3, from cysteine to phenylalanine, totals 13 residues. Only CDR3 DNA remains: 39 bases, in frame from the first base. The sequence is built from TRBV6-1 and TRBJ1-2, with TRBD1 perhaps the D gene, on 5 matching bases. This clonotype was sampled from a woman aged 18-29 years with stable Graves' hyperthyroidism. Some clones in this sample may be carry-over from other donors' samples. Donor details come from another sample of the same person, matched by shared clones. The source material was peripheral blood. The DNA sequence reads TGTGCCAGCAGAAAGCCGGGACCTCTGGACTACACCTTC. Translation gives CASRKPGPLDYTF.